These 21 T cell receptor beta chains originate from one sample sequenced in a study of PD-L1 blockade in urothelial cancer. Method: immunoSEQ multiplex PCR; TCRdb's copy keeps in-frame clones and lacks some. The data show 87,000 or so clones, 84% seen once. Stated time point: pretreatment peripheral blood. Sequencing used PBMCs, obtained around atezolizumab (anti-PD-L1) treatment. These receptors all stem from a man aged 55 to 70 with urothelial cancer.

The chain carries TRBV2 and TRBJ2-1; 12 bases are shared with TRBD2. Losses at the gene ends were 3 bases for V and 9 bases for J; bases not matched to a gene: 6. The length of the CDR3 is 15 residues. CDR1 and CDR2 (germline): SNHLY, FYNNEI. In DNA form, the CDR3 reads TGTGCCAGCAGTGATGGGACTAGCGGGTCTAGTGAGCAGTTCTTC. As protein: CASSDGTSGSSEQFF.

A remark on this clone: Additional DNA sequences in this sample encode the identical CDR3. The V gene is TRBV10-3, the J gene TRBJ2-1, with D perhaps TRBD1 (5 bases). Per the germline V gene, CDR1 is ENHRY and CDR2 is SYGVKD. The V gene lost 6 bases and the J gene lost 8 bases, with 8 bases spanning the gap. The CDR3 has 11 amino acids. The CDR3 is CAISQGDEQFF. The CDR3 DNA reads TGTGCCATCAGCCAAGGGGATGAGCAGTTCTTC.

The chain links TRBV7-8 to TRBJ2-3, with 8 bases matching TRBD2. With 2 bases clipped from V and 2 bases from J, the junction kept 6 bases outside the gene matches. From germline, CDR1 is SGHVS and CDR2 FQNEAQ. The length of the CDR3 is 16 residues. CDR3 sequence reads: CASSLLGGRTTDTQYF. As DNA, the CDR3 is TGTGCCAGCAGCTTATTAGGCGGGAGGACCACAGATACGCAGTATTTT.

The chain combines TRBV5-1 with TRBJ2-1; 13 positions agree with TRBD2. Germline CDR1 reads SGHRS; CDR2 reads YFSETQ. V lost 10 bases and J lost 7; bases outside the gene matches: 11. This CDR3 contains 15 residues. The DNA for the CDR3 is TGCGCCTCCCGGGTCTGGGGACTAGCGGGAAATGAGCAGTTCTTC. Translated: CASRVWGLAGNEQFF.

The chain combines TRBV10-2 with TRBJ1-4; D remains ambiguous. Germline V gene sequence: CDR1 WSHSY, CDR2 SAAADI. The V end was cut by 4 bases, the J end by 6 bases, with 12 bases between. The CDR3 loop spans 14 amino acids. The CDR3 loop is CASSVLVGYEKLFF. The CDR3 DNA sequence: TGCGCCAGCAGTGTTTTGGTCGGGTATGAAAAACTGTTTTTT.

The chain employs TRBV5-1 and TRBJ2-3; 11 nucleotides match TRBD1. V gave up 0 bases and J gave up 4 bases; unmatched junction bases: 7. Germline V gene sequence: CDR1 SGHRS, CDR2 YFSETQ. This CDR3 is built from 17 residues. CDR3 coding DNA: TGCGCCAGCAGCTTGGATTTGGGGACAGGGGGAGCAGATACGCAGTATTTT. It yields the protein CASSLDLGTGGADTQYF. Complete variable domain (other parts from reference TRBV5-1 and TRBJ2-3): KAGVTQTPRYLIKTRGQQVTLSCSPISGHRSVSWYQQTPGQGLQFLFEYFSETQRNKGNFPGRFSGRQFSNSRSEMNVSTLELGDSALYLCASSLDLGTGGADTQYFGPGTRLTVL.

V usage is TRBV7-2 and J usage is TRBJ1-5; D gene unclear. Trimming took off 1 base at V and 3 bases at J, with 10 bases between the two ends. Germline V gives CDR1 SGHTA, CDR2 FQGNSA. The length of the CDR3 is 15 residues. CDR3 in DNA: TGTGCCAGCAGCTTAGTAGTGATTAACAATCAGCCCCAGCATTTT. This sequence encodes CASSLVVINNQPQHF.

V gene TRBV11-1 combines with J gene TRBJ2-7, with 7 bases aligning to TRBD1. The CDR3 length is 12 residues. The germline CDR1 and CDR2 sequences are SGHAT and FQDESV (reference sequence). J was trimmed by 6 bases and V by 5 bases; bases with no gene match: 4. The DNA for the CDR3 is TGTGCCAGCAGCACCTACAGGGGCGAGCAGTACTTC. Its translation: CASSTYRGEQYF.

V usage is TRBV7-6 and J usage is TRBJ1-4; tentative D call: TRBD1 (5 bases). The V end was cut by 4 bases, the J end by 5 bases, with 20 bases between. The CDR3 has 17 residues. Germline CDR1 is SGHVS and CDR2 is FNYEAQ. Written as DNA, the CDR3 is TGTGCCAGCAGCTCTACCCCAGCGGGACGTTTAAATGAAAAACTGTTTTTT. It codes for CASSSTPAGRLNEKLFF.

The rearrangement links TRBV27 to TRBJ1-2, with a tentative D call TRBD1 (5 bases). Germline assignment: CDR1 MNHEY and CDR2 SMNVEV (reference sequence). The CDR3 runs to 14 residues. The V end was cut by 0 bases, the J end by 5 bases, with 10 bases between. This CDR3 reads CASSLSGDRYGYTF. The CDR3 nucleotides read TGTGCCAGCAGTTTATCAGGGGATCGGTATGGCTACACCTTC.

The chain links TRBV7-6 to TRBJ1-4; 7 nucleotides match TRBD1. The CDR3 totals 14 residues. Trimming removed 5 bases from V and 5 bases from J; junction bases left unmatched: 5. The germline gives CDR1 SGHVS, CDR2 FNYEAQ. DNA for the CDR3: TGTGCCAGCAGCCCGACAGGGTGGAATGAAAAACTGTTTTTT. Amino acids: CASSPTGWNEKLFF.

This clone has just one count. The J gene is TRBJ2-1, the V gene TRBV19, with TRBD1 identical over 10 bases. V was pared by 8 bases and J by 6 bases, with 7 bases of the junction left unmatched. CDR1 LNHDA and CDR2 SQIVND come from the germline V gene (reference sequence). This CDR3 spans 14 amino acids. This CDR3 reads CASPRQGAGNEQFF. The CDR3 nucleotides read TGTGCCAGTCCAAGACAGGGGGCAGGCAATGAGCAGTTCTTC.

The chain is built from TRBV2 and TRBJ2-5; D call uncertain. There are 14 residues in the CDR3. The germline V gene encodes CDR1 SNHLY and CDR2 FYNNEI. The germline V and J ends were trimmed by 3 bases and 0 bases, with 8 bases remaining between them. Here the CDR3 reads CASSDSTHQETQYF. The CDR3 nucleotides read TGTGCCAGCAGTGACAGTACCCACCAAGAGACCCAGTACTTC.

The chain couples TRBV5-7 to TRBJ2-7; a weak D match, TRBD1 (5 bases). TRBV5-7 is identified as an open reading frame with a role that is uncertain. The length of the CDR3 is 14 residues. Trimming shortened V by 2 bases and J by 0 bases, and 9 bases separated the two germline ends. The CDR3 spells CASSLQVTSYEQYF. In DNA, the CDR3 is TGTGCCAGCAGCTTACAGGTTACCTCCTACGAGCAGTACTTC.

The J gene is TRBJ1-2, the V gene TRBV5-1; TRBD1 is a possible D gene (5 bases). Trimming took 5 bases from V and 3 from J, leaving 17 bases between them. This CDR3 region has 15 residues. Germline loops: CDR1 SGHRS, CDR2 YFSETQ. The CDR3, as DNA: TGCGCCAGCAGTACCCATTCGCCGGGGGACTATGGCTACACCTTC. This codes for CASSTHSPGDYGYTF.

This sequence joins TRBV10-3 and TRBJ1-1, with 8 bases aligning to TRBD1. The CDR3 consists of 14 residues. V lost 7 bases and J lost 0; bases outside the gene matches: 4. The germline CDR1 and CDR2 sequences are ENHRY and SYGVKD. Here the CDR3 DNA reads TGTGCCATCACGCCGACAGGGGTGAACACTGAAGCTTTCTTT. It specifies CAITPTGVNTEAFF.

The V gene is TRBV5-1, the J gene TRBJ1-5, with D tentatively TRBD1 (5 bases). CDR1 is SGHRS and CDR2 is YFSETQ in the germline V gene. This CDR3 has 15 residues. V shed 0 bases and J shed 3 bases, with 10 bases lying between them. The CDR3, as DNA: TGCGCCAGCAGCTTGGGGTCAGGGATCAATCAGCCCCAGCATTTT. This codes for CASSLGSGINQPQHF.

This clone is a singleton in its sample. V is TRBV28 and J is TRBJ2-2, with a weak D call TRBD2 (6 bases). The CDR3 has 15 amino acids. In germline, CDR1 is MDHEN, CDR2 SYDVKM. V was shortened by 3 bases and J by 5 bases, with 13 bases between the two germline ends. The CDR3 spells CASSLVGGGTGELFF. The CDR3 DNA is TGTGCCAGCAGTTTGGTGGGAGGAGGTACCGGGGAGCTGTTTTTT.

This chain connects TRBV19 to TRBJ1-1, with TRBD1 identical over 7 bases. V dropped 5 bases and J dropped 7; count of bases not matched to a gene: 7. The CDR3 runs 13 residues. Germline V lookup: CDR1 LNHDA, CDR2 SQIVND (reference sequence). The CDR3 protein is CASSEQGYYEAFF. CDR3 nucleotides: TGTGCCAGTAGTGAACAGGGGTATTATGAAGCTTTCTTT.

This clone is a singleton in its sample. This chain uses TRBV6-5 with TRBJ1-2, with a possible D match to TRBD1 (6 bases). Germline lookup yields CDR1 MNHEY and CDR2 SVGAGI. The CDR3 runs 14 residues. V was trimmed by 5 bases and J by 5 bases, leaving 15 bases between them. The CDR3 sequence is CASSESGVGYGYTF. The CDR3 DNA reads as TGTGCCAGCAGTGAATCAGGGGTTGGGTATGGCTACACCTTC.

This clone was detected only once. The rearrangement links TRBV2 to TRBJ1-6; D not resolved. The CDR3 consists of 13 residues. The V gene lost 4 bases and the J gene lost 9 bases, with 10 bases spanning the gap. Germline-derived CDR1 and CDR2 are SNHLY and FYNNEI. CDR3 in DNA: TGTGCCAGCAGTGGGCCACCGGGTTCACCCCTCCACTTT. Protein product: CASSGPPGSPLHF.